The table lists the clone carrying this T cell receptor beta chain with a few counts. This sample stems from a study of blood T cell repertoires in COVID-19. About the study: Samples came from the United States, Italy and Spain, spanning acute and convalescent COVID-19.

Authors' processing steps: The assay estimated nucleated cells by amplifying reference gene primers. Libraries were prepared by immunoSEQ multiplex PCR; TCRdb keeps only in-frame clonotypes and omits some of them. V and J calls and clone size are given by that table; D and trimming were obtained from the DNA. The top ten hold approximately 8.6% of the sample, which has 200,000 to 300,000 clones, 85% seen once. Participants were aged about 18 to 89 years from approximately 24 US areas. Membership in each cohort depended on participant-reported clinical history. The sequence was collected from a woman aged 45 to 65 with acute COVID-19. The specimen sequenced was PBMCs or T cells enriched from blood (not recorded which).

The CDR3 DNA reads TGTGCCAGCAGTGAAGGCGGGGGCGGTGGCTATGGCTACACCTTC. Amino acids: CASSEGGGGGYGYTF. The V gene is TRBV6-1, the J gene TRBJ1-2, with D possibly matching TRBD1 (6 bases). There are 15 residues in the CDR3. V was shortened by 1 base and J by 4 bases, with 13 bases between the two germline ends. The V gene's germline CDR1 is MNHNS and CDR2 SASEGT.